A selection of T cell receptor beta chains follows, all from one sample in a study of blood T cell repertoires in COVID-19. Libraries were prepared by immunoSEQ multiplex PCR; TCRdb keeps only in-frame clonotypes and omits some of them. The profile shows 300,000 to 450,000 clones, 85% of them singletons. The sequenced material came from peripheral blood. The receptors originated from a woman aged 18-30 years with acute or convalescent COVID-19. CDR3s include the opening cysteine and the closing phenylalanine or tryptophan. The order of the fields is J gene, D gene, clone size, V gene, CDR3 protein, CDR3 DNA. A D gene is named only where the DNA matches it firmly. The size of a clone is reported for some rows only, either as once, few or many, or as a class for expanded clones.

J: TRBJ2-5; D: .; size: .; V: TRBV6-5; CDR3: CASSLHREIGETQYF; DNA: TGTGCCAGCAGTCTACACAGGGAGATAGGAGAGACCCAGTACTTC
J: TRBJ2-3; D: .; size: .; V: TRBV18; CDR3: CASSRLTGAGTDTQYF; DNA: TGTGCCAGCTCCCGACTTACGGGAGCCGGCACAGATACGCAGTATTTT
J: TRBJ1-4; D: TRBD1; size: .; V: TRBV3-1/TRBV3-2; CDR3: CASRKTGLYEKLFF; DNA: TGTGCCAGCAGAAAGACAGGGTTGTACGAAAAACTGTTTTTT
J: TRBJ2-7; D: TRBD2; size: .; V: TRBV30; CDR3: CAWSRTSGGYEQYF; DNA: TGTGCCTGGAGCCGGACTAGCGGGGGCTACGAGCAGTACTTC
J: TRBJ2-1; D: TRBD1; size: .; V: TRBV24-1; CDR3: CATSADRGAYNEQFF; DNA: TGTGCCACCAGTGCGGACAGGGGGGCCTACAATGAGCAGTTCTTC
J: TRBJ2-6; D: .; size: .; V: TRBV4-1; CDR3: CASSQDSYSGANVLTF; DNA: TGCGCCAGCAGCCAAGATAGTTACTCTGGGGCCAACGTCCTGACTTTC
J: TRBJ1-2; D: .; size: .; V: TRBV4-1; CDR3: CASSQEPQTANYGYTF; DNA: TGCGCCAGCAGCCAAGAACCCCAGACTGCTAACTATGGCTACACCTTC
J: TRBJ2-2; D: TRBD1; size: .; V: TRBV7-6; CDR3: CASSSLRDSLNTGELFF; DNA: TGTGCCAGCAGCTCTCTCCGGGACAGCCTAAACACCGGGGAGCTGTTTTTT
J: TRBJ2-5; D: .; size: .; V: TRBV10-3; CDR3: CAISVGGETQYF; DNA: TGTGCCATCAGTGTCGGGGGAGAGACCCAGTACTTC
J: TRBJ2-3; D: .; size: .; V: TRBV5-1; CDR3: CATGVSADTQYF; DNA: TGCGCCACAGGGGTCTCGGCAGATACGCAGTATTTT
J: TRBJ1-3; D: .; size: once; V: TRBV19; CDR3: CASSASSGLQVDIIYF; DNA: TGTGCCAGTAGTGCTAGCTCGGGACTTCAAGTTGACATCATATATTTT
J: TRBJ2-3; D: TRBD2; size: .; V: TRBV20-1; CDR3: CSASGGGSDTQYF; DNA: TGCAGTGCTAGTGGCGGGGGATCAGATACGCAGTATTTT
J: TRBJ2-5; D: .; size: once; V: TRBV6-5; CDR3: CASGGTPGTQYF; DNA: TGTGCCAGCGGCGGGACCCCTGGGACCCAGTACTTC
J: TRBJ1-4; D: .; size: .; V: TRBV5-8; CDR3: CASSSPPVTLNQKLFF; DNA: TGTGCCAGCAGCTCCCCTCCAGTAACCCTTAATCAAAAACTGTTTTTT
J: TRBJ1-2; D: .; size: .; V: TRBV11-2; CDR3: CASSPRAHGDYGYTF; DNA: TGTGCCAGCAGCCCCCGGGCCCACGGGGACTATGGCTACACCTTC
J: TRBJ2-5; D: TRBD1; size: once; V: TRBV5-1; CDR3: CASSAILGQAARETQYF; DNA: TGCGCCAGCAGCGCAATTCTTGGACAGGCAGCTAGGGAGACCCAGTACTTC
J: TRBJ2-3; D: TRBD2; size: .; V: TRBV5-4; CDR3: CASSSGTSGRGTDTQYF; DNA: TGTGCCAGCAGCTCCGGGACTAGCGGGAGGGGGACAGATACGCAGTATTTT
J: TRBJ1-2; D: TRBD1; size: .; V: TRBV7-6; CDR3: CASSLALRGRGNGYTF; DNA: TGTGCCAGCAGCTTAGCGCTAAGGGGGCGAGGAAATGGCTACACCTTC
J: TRBJ1-6; D: .; size: .; V: TRBV27; CDR3: CASSLSQQNSPLHF; DNA: TGTGCCAGCAGTTTATCACAGCAAAATTCACCCCTCCACTTT
J: TRBJ2-1; D: TRBD1; size: .; V: TRBV7-3; CDR3: CASSLTDRVLNEQFF; DNA: TGTGCCAGCAGCTTAACGGACAGGGTGTTGAATGAGCAGTTCTTC
J: TRBJ2-7; D: .; size: few; V: TRBV3-1/TRBV3-2; CDR3: CASRSADEQYF; DNA: TGTGCCAGCAGAAGCGCGGACGAGCAGTACTTC
J: TRBJ1-3; D: .; size: once; V: TRBV2; CDR3: CASSGRAEQPPGTIYF; DNA: TGTGCCAGCAGTGGACGAGCAGAACAACCCCCGGGCACCATATATTTT
J: TRBJ2-7; D: TRBD2; size: once; V: TRBV5-1; CDR3: CASSLAASGASYEQYF; DNA: TGCGCCAGCAGCTTGGCCGCTAGCGGGGCTTCCTACGAGCAGTACTTC
J: TRBJ2-5; D: TRBD1; size: .; V: TRBV10-1; CDR3: CASRAGNRGQETQYF; DNA: TGCGCCAGCAGGGCCGGCAACAGGGGGCAAGAGACCCAGTACTTC
J: TRBJ1-4; D: TRBD1; size: .; V: TRBV2; CDR3: CAKGTVDGEKLFF; DNA: TGTGCCAAGGGGACAGTGGACGGTGAAAAACTGTTTTTT
J: TRBJ1-1; D: .; size: .; V: TRBV5-6; CDR3: CASSWGTGFTEAFF; DNA: TGTGCCAGCAGCTGGGGCACAGGGTTCACTGAAGCTTTCTTT
J: TRBJ2-3; D: TRBD1; size: .; V: TRBV6-5; CDR3: CASSSGTGVTDTQYF; DNA: TGTGCCAGCAGCTCCGGGACAGGGGTCACAGATACGCAGTATTTT
J: TRBJ2-1; D: .; size: few; V: TRBV5-6; CDR3: CASSLGDNGNEQFF; DNA: TGTGCCAGCAGCTTGGGGGACAATGGCAATGAGCAGTTCTTC
J: TRBJ1-3; D: .; size: few; V: TRBV24-1; CDR3: CATSDPPHIHSGNTIYF; DNA: TGTGCCACCAGTGATCCGCCTCACATTCACTCTGGAAACACCATATATTTT
J: TRBJ2-1; D: TRBD2; size: .; V: TRBV24-1; CDR3: CATSASGRGGHEQFF; DNA: TGTGCCACCAGTGCCAGCGGGAGAGGGGGTCATGAGCAGTTCTTC
J: TRBJ1-3; D: .; size: .; V: TRBV11-2; CDR3: CAGRAYSGNTIYF; DNA: TGTGCCGGCAGAGCATACTCTGGAAACACCATATATTTT
J: TRBJ1-5; D: .; size: once; V: TRBV19; CDR3: CASSIDRRGQPQHF; DNA: TGTGCCAGTAGTATAGATCGCAGGGGACAGCCCCAGCATTTT
J: TRBJ2-3; D: TRBD2; size: .; V: TRBV5-1; CDR3: CASSIGLAQSADTQYF; DNA: TGCGCCAGCAGCATTGGACTAGCCCAAAGCGCAGATACGCAGTATTTT
J: TRBJ1-2; D: .; size: .; V: TRBV10-3; CDR3: CAISEQGIGYTF; DNA: TGTGCCATCAGTGAACAGGGAATCGGCTACACCTTC
J: TRBJ1-1; D: .; size: .; V: TRBV27; CDR3: CASITRGYTEAFF; DNA: TGTGCCAGCATTACAAGGGGCTACACTGAAGCTTTCTTT
J: TRBJ1-1; D: .; size: .; V: TRBV29-1; CDR3: CSATPMNTEAFF; DNA: TGCAGCGCCACTCCGATGAACACTGAAGCTTTCTTT
J: TRBJ1-4; D: TRBD1; size: .; V: TRBV7-7; CDR3: CASSLDRGEKLFF; DNA: TGTGCCAGCAGTCTCGACAGGGGTGAAAAACTGTTTTTT
J: TRBJ1-5; D: .; size: once; V: TRBV6-5; CDR3: CASSYQGGFGNQPQHF; DNA: TGTGCCAGCAGTTATCAAGGGGGATTTGGCAATCAGCCCCAGCATTTT
J: TRBJ2-7; D: .; size: .; V: TRBV12-3/TRBV12-4; CDR3: CASSLASDYEQYF; DNA: TGTGCCAGCAGTTTGGCTTCTGACTACGAGCAGTACTTC
J: TRBJ1-5; D: .; size: .; V: TRBV6-1; CDR3: CASSESLTGPQHF; DNA: TGTGCCAGCAGTGAATCATTAACGGGTCCCCAGCATTTT
J: TRBJ2-7; D: .; size: once; V: TRBV6-1; CDR3: CASSEARQSSYEQYF; DNA: TGTGCCAGCAGTGAGGCAAGACAGAGCTCCTACGAGCAGTACTTC
J: TRBJ1-5; D: .; size: .; V: TRBV30; CDR3: CAWSSGLGNQPQHF; DNA: TGTGCCTGGAGCTCAGGGTTGGGCAATCAGCCCCAGCATTTT
J: TRBJ1-1; D: .; size: .; V: TRBV7-3; CDR3: CASSPGANTEAFF; DNA: TGTGCCAGCAGCCCCGGTGCGAACACTGAAGCTTTCTTT
J: TRBJ2-4; D: .; size: once; V: TRBV11-2; CDR3: CASSPEEGQLGIQYF; DNA: TGTGCCAGCAGCCCCGAGGAGGGACAGTTGGGCATTCAGTACTTC
J: TRBJ1-4; D: TRBD1; size: .; V: TRBV9; CDR3: CASSVEGRGREKLFF; DNA: TGTGCCAGCAGCGTAGAGGGCAGGGGGCGAGAAAAACTGTTTTTT
J: TRBJ2-7; D: TRBD1; size: once; V: TRBV28; CDR3: CASSTPGGLQAEQYF; DNA: TGTGCCAGCAGTACCCCAGGGGGCCTCCAAGCCGAGCAGTACTTC
J: TRBJ1-6; D: .; size: .; V: TRBV5-1; CDR3: CASSSSGVLSYNSPLHF; DNA: TGCGCCAGCAGCTCTTCGGGGGTGCTCTCCTATAATTCACCCCTCCACTTT
J: TRBJ2-7; D: TRBD1; size: .; V: TRBV28; CDR3: CASRPRTGYHYEQYF; DNA: TGTGCCAGCAGACCCCGGACAGGATACCACTACGAGCAGTACTTC
J: TRBJ1-2; D: .; size: .; V: TRBV10-2; CDR3: CASSEDSYGYTF; DNA: TGCGCCAGCAGTGAGGACAGCTATGGCTACACCTTC